This T cell receptor beta chain appears in the sequencing data of a study of blood T cells in healthy people across ages. About the research overall: About one barcoded beta molecule per two T cells was captured by template switching. Study outcomes and limitations: As naive T cell percentage varied, TCR beta diversity correlated strongly with it.

This clonotype was seen more than once but under ten times. Its antigen is unknown. Trimming left V 3 bases short and J 0 bases short, with 10 bases between. Looked up from germline, CDR1 is SQVTM and CDR2 is ANQGSEA. The CDR3 runs 14 residues. The second PCR ran about 6 to 12 cycles with a sample-barcoded 5' primer and J-beta primers. A tag from a template-switch adaptor with 12 random nucleotides marked each cDNA molecule. MiXCR, applied by TCRdb to the 5' RACE reads, yields one record per CDR3 protein. The repertoire holds some 710,000 distinct CDR3 sequences, with about 20% as singletons. The TCR comes from a man aged 70-80 years in good health. The chain is built from TRBV29-1 and TRBJ2-3, with D possibly TRBD2 on 5 matching bases. Sequenced material: blood. DNA for the CDR3: TGCAGCGTTGACCGGGAATCTAGCACAGATACGCAGTATTTT. This sequence encodes CSVDRESSTDTQYF.